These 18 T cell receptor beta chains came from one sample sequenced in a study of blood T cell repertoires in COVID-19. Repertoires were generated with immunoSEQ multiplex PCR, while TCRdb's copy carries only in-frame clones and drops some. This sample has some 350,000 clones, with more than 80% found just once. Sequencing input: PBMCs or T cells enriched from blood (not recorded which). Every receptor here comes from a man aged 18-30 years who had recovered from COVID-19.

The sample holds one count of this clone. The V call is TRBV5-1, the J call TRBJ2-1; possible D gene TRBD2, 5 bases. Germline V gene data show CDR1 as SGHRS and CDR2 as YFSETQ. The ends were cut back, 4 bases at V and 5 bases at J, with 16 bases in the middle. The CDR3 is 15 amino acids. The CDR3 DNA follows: TGCGCCAGCAGCCCGGGTTCCCTACTAGACAATGAGCAGTTCTTC. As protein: CASSPGSLLDNEQFF.

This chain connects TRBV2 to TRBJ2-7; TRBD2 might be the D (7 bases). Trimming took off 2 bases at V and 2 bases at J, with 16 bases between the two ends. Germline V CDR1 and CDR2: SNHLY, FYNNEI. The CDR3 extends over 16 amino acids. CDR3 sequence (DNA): TGTGCCAGCAGTGAAAAGTCATGGGGGGGCCCCTACGAGCAGTACTTC. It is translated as CASSEKSWGGPYEQYF.

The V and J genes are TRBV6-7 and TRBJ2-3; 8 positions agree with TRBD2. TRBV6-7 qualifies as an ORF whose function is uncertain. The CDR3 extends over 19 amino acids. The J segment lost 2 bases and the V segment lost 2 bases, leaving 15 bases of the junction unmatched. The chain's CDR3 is CASSYANTKRGLFTDTQYF. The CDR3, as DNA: TGTGCCAGCAGTTACGCAAATACCAAGCGGGGGTTGTTCACAGATACGCAGTATTTT.

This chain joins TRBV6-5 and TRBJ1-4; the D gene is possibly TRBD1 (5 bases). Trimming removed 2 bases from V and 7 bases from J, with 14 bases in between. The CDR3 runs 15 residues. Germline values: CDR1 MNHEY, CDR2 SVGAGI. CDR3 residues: CASSYVGGIGEKLFF. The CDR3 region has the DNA TGTGCCAGCAGTTACGTCGGGGGAATAGGTGAAAAACTGTTTTTT.

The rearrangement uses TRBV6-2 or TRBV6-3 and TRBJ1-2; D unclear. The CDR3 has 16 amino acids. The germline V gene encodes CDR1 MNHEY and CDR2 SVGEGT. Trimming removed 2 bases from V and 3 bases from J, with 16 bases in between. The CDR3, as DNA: TGTGCCAGCAGTTACCAGTTCGAGGGTCAAGACTATGGCTACACCTTC. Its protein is CASSYQFEGQDYGYTF.

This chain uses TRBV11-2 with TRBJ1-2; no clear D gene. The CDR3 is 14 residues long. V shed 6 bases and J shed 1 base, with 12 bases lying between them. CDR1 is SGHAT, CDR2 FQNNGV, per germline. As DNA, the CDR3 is TGTGCCAGCAGGCGCTTGACTGTTAACTATGGCTACACCTTC. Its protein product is CASRRLTVNYGYTF.

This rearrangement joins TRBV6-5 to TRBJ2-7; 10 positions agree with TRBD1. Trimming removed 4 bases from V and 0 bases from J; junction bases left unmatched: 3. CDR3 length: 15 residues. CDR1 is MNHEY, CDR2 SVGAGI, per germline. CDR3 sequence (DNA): TGTGCCAGCAGTTCCGACAGGGGGCGCTCCTACGAGCAGTACTTC. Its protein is CASSSDRGRSYEQYF.

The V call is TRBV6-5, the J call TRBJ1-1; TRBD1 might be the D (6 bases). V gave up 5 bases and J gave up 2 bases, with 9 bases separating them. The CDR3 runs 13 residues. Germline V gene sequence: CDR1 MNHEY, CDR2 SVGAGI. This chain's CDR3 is CASSRTENTEAFF. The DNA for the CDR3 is TGTGCCAGCAGTCGGACAGAAAACACTGAAGCTTTCTTT.

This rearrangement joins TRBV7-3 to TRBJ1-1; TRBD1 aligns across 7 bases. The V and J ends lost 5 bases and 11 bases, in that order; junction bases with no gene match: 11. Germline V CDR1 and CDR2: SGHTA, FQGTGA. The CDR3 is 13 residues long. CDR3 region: CASSPQMTGYAFF. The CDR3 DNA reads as TGTGCCAGCAGCCCCCAAATGACAGGGTACGCTTTCTTT.

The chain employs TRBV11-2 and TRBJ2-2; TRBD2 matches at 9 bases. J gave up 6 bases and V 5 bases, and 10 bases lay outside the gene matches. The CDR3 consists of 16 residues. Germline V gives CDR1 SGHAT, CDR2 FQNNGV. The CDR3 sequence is CASSPASGMTAGELFF. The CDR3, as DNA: TGTGCCAGCAGCCCTGCTAGCGGGATGACGGCCGGGGAGCTGTTTTTT.

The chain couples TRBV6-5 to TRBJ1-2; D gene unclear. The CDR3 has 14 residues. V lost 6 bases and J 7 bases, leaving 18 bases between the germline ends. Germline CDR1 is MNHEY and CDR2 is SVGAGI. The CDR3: CASRQTGRGGGYTF. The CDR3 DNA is TGTGCCAGCAGACAAACGGGTCGAGGTGGTGGCTACACCTTC.

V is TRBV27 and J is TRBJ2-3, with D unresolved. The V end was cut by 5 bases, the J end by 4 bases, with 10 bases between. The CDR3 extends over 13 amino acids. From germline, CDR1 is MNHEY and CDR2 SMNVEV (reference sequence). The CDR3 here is CASSPQTPDTQYF. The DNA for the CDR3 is TGTGCCAGCAGTCCACAGACCCCAGATACGCAGTATTTT.

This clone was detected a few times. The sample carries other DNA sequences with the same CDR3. CDR3 sequence reads: CSVETRDYEQYF. The DNA of the CDR3 is TGCAGCGTTGAGACTAGGGACTACGAGCAGTACTTC. The chain links TRBV29-1 to TRBJ2-7, with a possible D match to TRBD2 (6 bases). From germline, CDR1 is SQVTM and CDR2 ANQGSEA. V shed 3 bases and J shed 3 bases, with 9 bases lying between them. This CDR3 has 12 amino acids.

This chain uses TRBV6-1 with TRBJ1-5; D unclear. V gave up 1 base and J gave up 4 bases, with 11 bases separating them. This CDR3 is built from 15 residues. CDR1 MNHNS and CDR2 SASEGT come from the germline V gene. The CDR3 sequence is CASSEVIVSNQPQHF. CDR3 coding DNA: TGTGCCAGCAGTGAAGTGATTGTTAGTAATCAGCCCCAGCATTTT.

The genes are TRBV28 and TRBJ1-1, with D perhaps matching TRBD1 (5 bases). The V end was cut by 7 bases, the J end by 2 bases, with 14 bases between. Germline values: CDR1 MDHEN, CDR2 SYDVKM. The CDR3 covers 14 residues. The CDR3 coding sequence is TGTGCCAGCAAAGGTCCAGGGCGCAACACTGAAGCTTTCTTT. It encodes CASKGPGRNTEAFF.

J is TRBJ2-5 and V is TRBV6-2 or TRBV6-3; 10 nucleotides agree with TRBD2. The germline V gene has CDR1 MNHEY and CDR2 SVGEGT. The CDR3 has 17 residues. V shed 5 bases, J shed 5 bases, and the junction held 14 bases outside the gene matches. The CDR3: CASSGHLAGVGWETQYF. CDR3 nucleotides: TGTGCCAGCAGTGGCCATCTAGCGGGGGTTGGATGGGAGACCCAGTACTTC.

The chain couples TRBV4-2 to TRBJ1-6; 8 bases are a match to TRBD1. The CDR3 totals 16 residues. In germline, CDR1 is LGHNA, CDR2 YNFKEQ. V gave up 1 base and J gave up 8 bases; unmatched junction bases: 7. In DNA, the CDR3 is TGTGCCAGCAGCCAAGGGTACGACAGGGGTTATTCACCCCTCCACTTT. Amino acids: CASSQGYDRGYSPLHF.

CDR3 sequence: CASSQGSTNGGQPQHF. The DNA of the CDR3 is TGCGCCAGCAGCCAAGGAAGCACGAACGGGGGTCAGCCCCAGCATTTT. The chain carries TRBV4-1 and TRBJ1-5; possibly TRBD1 for D (5 bases). Trimming shortened V by 1 base and J by 6 bases, and 16 bases separated the two germline ends. CDR1 MGHRA and CDR2 YSYEKL come from the germline V gene. The CDR3 totals 16 residues.